This TCR beta chain was captured by sequencing in a study of cytomegalovirus exposure and HLA in healthy donors. Researchers ran the PCR with 60 Vbeta and 13 Jbeta primers. Per the original methods: An analysis that came later counted approximately 76 million unique TCR beta chains, approximately 10 million shared. Assay used: immunoSEQ multiplex PCR; TCRdb lists only in-frame clones, some missing. For V, J and clone size, that table is used; D and trimming come from the DNA. The sample contains 190,000 or so clones, about 79% of which appear only once. The length of the CDR3 is 14 residues. The germline V gene encodes CDR1 MNHNY and CDR2 SVGAGI (reference sequence). Between the trimmed V and J ends, which lost 5 bases and 0 bases, there was a span of 10 bases.

The chain carries TRBV6-6 and TRBJ1-1, with D tentatively TRBD1 (6 bases). The sequenced sample was PBMCs. The sequence derives from a boy between 2 and 10 years old in good health and CMV-seronegative. This CDR3 reads CASSKTGLNTEAFF. As DNA, the CDR3 is TGTGCCAGCAGTAAGACAGGTTTGAACACTGAAGCTTTCTTT.